The text below deals with one TCR beta chain. The antigen is not known. Germline V gene lookup returns CDR1 SGHDT and CDR2 YYEEEE. This CDR3 comprises 12 residues. V was trimmed by 0 bases and J by 8 bases, leaving 8 bases between them. The data stem from a study of cytomegalovirus exposure and HLA in healthy donors. Notes on the study in general: In an earlier analysis, productive rearrangement rates for most beta V segments clustered near 90% or 30%. TCR beta chains numbering roughly 150 were designated cytomegalovirus-associated.

The study ran its PCR with 60 Vbeta and 13 Jbeta primers. Only in-frame clones appear in the TCRdb table, and some are missing; sequencing was by immunoSEQ multiplex PCR. The sample data list some 110,000 clones. Sequencing was performed on PBMCs. The rearrangement links TRBV5-6 to TRBJ1-2, with D possibly being TRBD1 (6 bases). The sequence was obtained from a middle-aged man in good health and CMV-seropositive. This chain's CDR3 is CASSLDRDGYTF. CDR3 coding DNA: TGTGCCAGCAGCTTGGACAGGGACGGCTACACCTTC. The variable domain in full, with the rest retrieved from reference TRBV5-6 and TRBJ1-2, is DAGVTQSPTHLIKTRGQQVTLRCSPKSGHDTVSWYQQALGQGPQFIFQYYEEEERQRGNFPDRFSGHQFPNYSSELNVNALLLGDSALYLCASSLDRDGYTFGSGTRLTVV.